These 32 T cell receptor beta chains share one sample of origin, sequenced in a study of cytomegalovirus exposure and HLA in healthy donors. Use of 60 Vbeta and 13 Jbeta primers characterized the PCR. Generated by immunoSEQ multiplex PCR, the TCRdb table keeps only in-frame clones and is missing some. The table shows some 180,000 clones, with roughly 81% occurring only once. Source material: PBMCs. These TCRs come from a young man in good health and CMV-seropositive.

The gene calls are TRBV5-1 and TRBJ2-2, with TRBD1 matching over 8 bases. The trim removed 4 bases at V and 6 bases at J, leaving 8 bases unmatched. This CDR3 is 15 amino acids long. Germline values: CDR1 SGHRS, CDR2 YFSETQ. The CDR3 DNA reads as TGCGCCAGCAGCCCCACTGACAGGGGTCCCGGGGAGCTGTTTTTT. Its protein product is CASSPTDRGPGELFF.

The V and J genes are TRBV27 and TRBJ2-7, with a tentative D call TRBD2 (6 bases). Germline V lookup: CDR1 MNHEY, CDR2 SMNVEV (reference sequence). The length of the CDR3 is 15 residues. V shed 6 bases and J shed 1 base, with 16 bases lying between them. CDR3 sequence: CASRIAGTPSYEQYF. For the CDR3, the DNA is TGTGCCAGCAGGATTGCCGGGACTCCATCCTACGAGCAGTACTTC.

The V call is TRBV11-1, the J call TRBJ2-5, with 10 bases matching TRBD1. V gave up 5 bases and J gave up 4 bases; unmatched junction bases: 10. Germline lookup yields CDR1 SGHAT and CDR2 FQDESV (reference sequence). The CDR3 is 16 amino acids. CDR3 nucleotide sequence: TGTGCCAGCAGCCCAGGGACAGGGGCTAATGGAGAGACCCAGTACTTC. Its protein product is CASSPGTGANGETQYF.

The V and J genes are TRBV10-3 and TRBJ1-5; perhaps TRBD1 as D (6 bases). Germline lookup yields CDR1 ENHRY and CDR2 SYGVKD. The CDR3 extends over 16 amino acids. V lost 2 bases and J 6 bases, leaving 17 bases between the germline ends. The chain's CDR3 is CAISEQGSGAGQPQHF. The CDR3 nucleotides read TGTGCCATCAGTGAGCAGGGGTCCGGGGCTGGTCAGCCCCAGCATTTT.

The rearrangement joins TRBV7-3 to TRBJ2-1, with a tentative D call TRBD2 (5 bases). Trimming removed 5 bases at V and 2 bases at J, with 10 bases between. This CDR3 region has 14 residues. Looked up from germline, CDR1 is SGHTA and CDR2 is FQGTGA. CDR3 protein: CASSKDSTYNEQFF. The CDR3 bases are TGTGCCAGCAGCAAGGACTCGACCTACAATGAGCAGTTCTTC.

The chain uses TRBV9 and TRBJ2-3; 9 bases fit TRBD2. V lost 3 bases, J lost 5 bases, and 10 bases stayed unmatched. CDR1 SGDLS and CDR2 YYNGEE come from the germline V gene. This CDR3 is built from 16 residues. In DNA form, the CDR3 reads TGTGCCAGCAGCGCCCATAGCGGGAGAGAAAAAGATACGCAGTATTTT. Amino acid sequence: CASSAHSGREKDTQYF.

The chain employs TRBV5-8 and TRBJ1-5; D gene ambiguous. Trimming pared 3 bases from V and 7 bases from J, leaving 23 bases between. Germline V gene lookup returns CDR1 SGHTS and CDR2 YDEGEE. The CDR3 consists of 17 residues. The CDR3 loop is CASSSRVLTLLNQPQHF. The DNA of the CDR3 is TGTGCCAGCAGCTCGCGCGTATTGACACTCCTAAACCAGCCCCAGCATTTT.

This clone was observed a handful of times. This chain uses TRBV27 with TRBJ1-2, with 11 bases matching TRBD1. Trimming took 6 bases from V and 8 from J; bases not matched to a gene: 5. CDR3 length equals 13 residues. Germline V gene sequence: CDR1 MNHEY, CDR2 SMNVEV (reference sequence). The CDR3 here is CASRRTGGAGYTF. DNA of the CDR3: TGTGCCAGCAGGAGGACAGGGGGCGCAGGCTACACCTTC.

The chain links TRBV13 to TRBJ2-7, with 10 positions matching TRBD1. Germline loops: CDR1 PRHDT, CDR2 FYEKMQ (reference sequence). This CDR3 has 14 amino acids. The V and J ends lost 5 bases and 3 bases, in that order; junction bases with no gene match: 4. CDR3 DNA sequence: TGTGCCAGCAGCGCCGGGACAGGGGTCTACGAGCAGTACTTC. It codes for CASSAGTGVYEQYF. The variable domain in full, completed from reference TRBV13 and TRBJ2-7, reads AAGVIQSPRHLIKEKRETATLKCYPIPRHDTVYWYQQGPGQDPQFLISFYEKMQSDKGSIPDRFSAQQFSDYHSELNMSSLELGDSALYFCASSAGTGVYEQYFGPGTRLTVT.

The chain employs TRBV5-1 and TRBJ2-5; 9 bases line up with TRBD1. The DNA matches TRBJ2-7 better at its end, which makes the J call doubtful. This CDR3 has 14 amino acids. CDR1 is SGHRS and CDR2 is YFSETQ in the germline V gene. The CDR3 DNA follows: TGCGCCAGCAGCCTAGGGACAGGGCTCTACGAGCAGTACTTC. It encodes CASSLGTGLYEQYF.

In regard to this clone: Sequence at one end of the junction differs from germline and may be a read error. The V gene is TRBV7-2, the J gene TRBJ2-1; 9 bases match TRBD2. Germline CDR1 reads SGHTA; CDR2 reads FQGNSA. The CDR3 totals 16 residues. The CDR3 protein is CASTLGGGGAYNEQFF. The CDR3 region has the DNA TGTGCCAGCACCTTAGGCGGGGGGGGAGCCTACAATGAGCAGTTCTTC.

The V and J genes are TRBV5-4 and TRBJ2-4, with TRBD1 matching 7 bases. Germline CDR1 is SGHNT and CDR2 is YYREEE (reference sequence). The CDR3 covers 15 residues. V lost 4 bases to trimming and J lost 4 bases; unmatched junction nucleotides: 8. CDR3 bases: TGTGCCAGCAGCGGTAGGGAGACAGGGAAAAACATTCAGTACTTC. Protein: CASSGRETGKNIQYF.

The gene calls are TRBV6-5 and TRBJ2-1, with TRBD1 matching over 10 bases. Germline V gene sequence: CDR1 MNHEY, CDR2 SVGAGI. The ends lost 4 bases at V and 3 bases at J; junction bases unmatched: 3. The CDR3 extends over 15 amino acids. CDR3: CASSWDRGYYNEQFF. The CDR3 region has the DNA TGTGCCAGCAGTTGGGACAGGGGATACTACAATGAGCAGTTCTTC.

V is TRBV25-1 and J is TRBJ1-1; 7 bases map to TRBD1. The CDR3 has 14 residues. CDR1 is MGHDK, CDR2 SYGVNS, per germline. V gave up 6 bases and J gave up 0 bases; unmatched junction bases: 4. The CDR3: CASREQGMNTEAFF. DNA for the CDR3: TGTGCCAGCAGGGAACAGGGGATGAACACTGAAGCTTTCTTT.

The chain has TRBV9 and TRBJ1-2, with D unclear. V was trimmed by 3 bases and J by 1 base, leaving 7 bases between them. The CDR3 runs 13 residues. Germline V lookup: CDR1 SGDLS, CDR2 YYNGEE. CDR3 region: CASSATVNYGYTF. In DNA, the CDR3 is TGTGCCAGCAGCGCTACAGTTAACTATGGCTACACCTTC.

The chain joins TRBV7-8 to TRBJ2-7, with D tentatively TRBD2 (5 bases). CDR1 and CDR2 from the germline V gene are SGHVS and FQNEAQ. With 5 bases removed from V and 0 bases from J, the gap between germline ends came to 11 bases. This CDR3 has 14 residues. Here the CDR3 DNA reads TGTGCCAGCAGCGCTGGAGGTAGCTCCTACGAGCAGTACTTC. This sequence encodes CASSAGGSSYEQYF.

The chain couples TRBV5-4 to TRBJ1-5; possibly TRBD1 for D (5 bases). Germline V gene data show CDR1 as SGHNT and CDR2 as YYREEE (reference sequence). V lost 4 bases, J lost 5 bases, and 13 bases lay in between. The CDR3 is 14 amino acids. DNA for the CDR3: TGTGCCAGCAGCGCCGGGACTGATCATCAGCCCCAGCATTTT. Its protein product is CASSAGTDHQPQHF.

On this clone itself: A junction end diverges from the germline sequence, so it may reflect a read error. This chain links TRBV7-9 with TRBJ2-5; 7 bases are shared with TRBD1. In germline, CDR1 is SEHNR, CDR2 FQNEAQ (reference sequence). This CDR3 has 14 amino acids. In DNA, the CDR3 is TGTTCCAGCAGCTCAAGGGGGCTTGGGGAGACCCAGTACTTC. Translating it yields CSSSSRGLGETQYF. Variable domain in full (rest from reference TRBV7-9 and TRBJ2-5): DTGVSQNPRHKITKRGQNVTFRCDPISEHNRLYWYRQTLGQGPEFLTYFQNEAQLEKSRLLSDRFSAERPKGSFSTLEIQRTEQGDSAMYLCSSSSRGLGETQYFGPGTRLLVL.

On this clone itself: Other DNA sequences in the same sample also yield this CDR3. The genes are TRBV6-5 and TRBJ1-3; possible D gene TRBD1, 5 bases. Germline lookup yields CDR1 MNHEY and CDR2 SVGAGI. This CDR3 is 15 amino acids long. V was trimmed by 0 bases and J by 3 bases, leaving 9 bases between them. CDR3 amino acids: CASSYSRTLGNTIYF. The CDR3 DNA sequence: TGTGCCAGCAGTTACTCGAGGACACTTGGAAACACCATATATTTT.

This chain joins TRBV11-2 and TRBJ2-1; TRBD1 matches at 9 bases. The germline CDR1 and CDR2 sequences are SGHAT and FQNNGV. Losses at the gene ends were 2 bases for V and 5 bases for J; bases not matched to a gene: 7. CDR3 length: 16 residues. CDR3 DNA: TGTGCCAGCAGCTTACGGGGACAGGGAGAGAACAATGAGCAGTTCTTC. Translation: CASSLRGQGENNEQFF.

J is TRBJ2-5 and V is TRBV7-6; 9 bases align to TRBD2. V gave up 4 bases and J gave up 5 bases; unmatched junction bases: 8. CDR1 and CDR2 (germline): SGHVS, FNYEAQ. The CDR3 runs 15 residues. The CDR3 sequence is CASSSAELAGETQYF. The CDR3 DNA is TGTGCCAGCAGCTCCGCCGAACTAGCGGGTGAGACCCAGTACTTC.

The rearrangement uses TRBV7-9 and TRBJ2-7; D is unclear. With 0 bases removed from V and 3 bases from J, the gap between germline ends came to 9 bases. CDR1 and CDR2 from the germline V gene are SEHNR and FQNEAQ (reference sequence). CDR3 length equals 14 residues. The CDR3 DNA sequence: TGTGCCAGCAGCTTAGCGGGCAAAGACTACGAGCAGTACGTC. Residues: CASSLAGKDYEQYV.

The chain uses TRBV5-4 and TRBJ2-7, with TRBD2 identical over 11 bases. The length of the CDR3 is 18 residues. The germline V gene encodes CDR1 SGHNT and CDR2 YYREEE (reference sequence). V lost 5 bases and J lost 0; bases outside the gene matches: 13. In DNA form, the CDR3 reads TGTGCCAGCAGGCCCGGGACTAGCGGACACCAACCCTCCTACGAGCAGTACTTC. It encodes CASRPGTSGHQPSYEQYF.

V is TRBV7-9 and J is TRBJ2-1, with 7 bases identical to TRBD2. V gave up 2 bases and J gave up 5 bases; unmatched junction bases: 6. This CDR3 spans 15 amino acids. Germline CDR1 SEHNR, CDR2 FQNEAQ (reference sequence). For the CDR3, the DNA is TGTGCCAGCAGCTTACCCAAGGGAGGGCACAATGAGCAGTTCTTC. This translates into CASSLPKGGHNEQFF. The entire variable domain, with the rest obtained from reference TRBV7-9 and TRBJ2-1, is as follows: DTGVSQNPRHKITKRGQNVTFRCDPISEHNRLYWYRQTLGQGPEFLTYFQNEAQLEKSRLLSDRFSAERPKGSFSTLEIQRTEQGDSAMYLCASSLPKGGHNEQFFGPGTRLTVL.

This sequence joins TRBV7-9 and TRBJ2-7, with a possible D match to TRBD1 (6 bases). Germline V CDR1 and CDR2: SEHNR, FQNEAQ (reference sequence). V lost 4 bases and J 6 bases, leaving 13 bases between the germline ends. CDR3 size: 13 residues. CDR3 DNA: TGTGCCAGCAGCTCCCCAGGGGTGAGCGAGCAGTACTTC. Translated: CASSSPGVSEQYF.

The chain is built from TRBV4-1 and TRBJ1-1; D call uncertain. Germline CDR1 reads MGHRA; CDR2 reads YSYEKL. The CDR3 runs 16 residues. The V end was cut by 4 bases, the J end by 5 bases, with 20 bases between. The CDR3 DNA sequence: TGCGCCAGCAGCCGCCAGATAGGGAGCGGAGGAACTGAAGCTTTCTTT. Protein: CASSRQIGSGGTEAFF.

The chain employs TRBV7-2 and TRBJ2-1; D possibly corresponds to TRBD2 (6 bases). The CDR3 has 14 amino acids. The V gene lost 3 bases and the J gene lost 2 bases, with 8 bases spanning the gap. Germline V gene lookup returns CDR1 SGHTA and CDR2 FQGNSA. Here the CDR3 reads CASSFAGPYNEQFF. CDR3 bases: TGTGCCAGCAGCTTCGCGGGGCCCTACAATGAGCAGTTCTTC.

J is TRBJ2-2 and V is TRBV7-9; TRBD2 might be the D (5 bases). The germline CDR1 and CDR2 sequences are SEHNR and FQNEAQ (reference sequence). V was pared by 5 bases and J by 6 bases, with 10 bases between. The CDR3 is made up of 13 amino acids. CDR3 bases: TGTGCCAGCAGCGTCCCCGGGGCCGGGGAGCTGTTTTTT. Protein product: CASSVPGAGELFF.

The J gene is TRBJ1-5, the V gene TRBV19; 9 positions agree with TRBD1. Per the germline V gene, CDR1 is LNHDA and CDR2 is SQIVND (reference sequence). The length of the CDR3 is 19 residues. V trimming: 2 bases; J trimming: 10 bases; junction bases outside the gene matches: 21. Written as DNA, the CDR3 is TGTGCCAGTAGTATATCTTTCCTGGGATGGGGACAGGGCGGATCTCCCCAGCATTTT. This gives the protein CASSISFLGWGQGGSPQHF.

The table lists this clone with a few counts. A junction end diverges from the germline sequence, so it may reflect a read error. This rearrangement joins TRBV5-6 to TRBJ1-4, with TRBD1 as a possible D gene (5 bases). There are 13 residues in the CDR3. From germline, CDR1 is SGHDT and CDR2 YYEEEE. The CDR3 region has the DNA TGTGCCAGCAGTTTGGGACTTAATGAAAAACTGTTTTTT. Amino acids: CASSLGLNEKLFF.

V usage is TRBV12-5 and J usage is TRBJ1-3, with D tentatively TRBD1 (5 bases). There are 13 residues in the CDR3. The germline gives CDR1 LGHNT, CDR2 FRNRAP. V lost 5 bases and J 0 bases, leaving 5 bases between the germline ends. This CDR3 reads CASGDSSGNTIYF. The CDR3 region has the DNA TGTGCTAGTGGTGACAGCTCTGGAAACACCATATATTTT. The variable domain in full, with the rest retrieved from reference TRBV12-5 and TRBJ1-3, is DARVTQTPRHKVTEMGQEVTMRCQPILGHNTVFWYRQTMMQGLELLAYFRNRAPLDDSGMPKDRFSAEMPDATLATLKIQPSEPRDSAVYFCASGDSSGNTIYFGEGSWLTVV.

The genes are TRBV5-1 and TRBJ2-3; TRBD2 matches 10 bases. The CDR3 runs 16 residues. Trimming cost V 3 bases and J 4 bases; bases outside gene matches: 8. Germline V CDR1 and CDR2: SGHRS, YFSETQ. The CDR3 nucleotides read TGCGCCAGCAGCTCTGGCGCCCTAGCGGGGGCAGATACGCAGTATTTT. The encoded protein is CASSSGALAGADTQYF.